The rows below give T cell receptor beta chains drawn from one sample of a study of T cell repertoires in cytomegalovirus infection. TCRdb passed the reads through MiXCR, listing each CDR3 protein once. Among under 350,000 distinct CDR3 sequences listed, 9.5% were seen once. Specimen: PBMCs. All receptors come from a human donor in good health (CMV status not recorded). Some clones in this sample may be carry-over from other donors' samples. The CDR3 runs from the conserved cysteine through the conserved F or W. Each record gives: clone size, J gene, V gene, D gene, CDR3 protein, CDR3 DNA. A D gene is named only where the DNA matches it firmly. Not all rows give a size; the values are once, few, many and, for expanded clones, a class.

. | TRBJ1-1 | TRBV28 | TRBD1 | CASRSGQVNTEAFF | TGTGCCAGCAGATCCGGACAGGTCAACACTGAAGCTTTCTTT
. | TRBJ1-4 | TRBV7-9 | TRBD1 | CASSPPRQGMGEKLFF | TGTGCCAGCAGCCCCCCCAGACAGGGCATGGGCGAAAAACTGTTTTTT
. | TRBJ2-5 | TRBV20-1 | . | CSATPPQASETQYF | TGCAGTGCCACTCCCCCACAGGCCTCCGAGACCCAGTACTTC
few | TRBJ1-2 | TRBV30 | TRBD1 | CAFPGGDRGFGYTF | TGTGCCTTCCCCGGTGGGGACAGGGGTTTTGGCTACACCTTC
. | TRBJ2-5 | TRBV6-1 | . | CASSDLRGIQETQYF | TGTGCCAGCAGTGATTTGAGGGGGATCCAAGAGACCCAGTACTTC
. | TRBJ1-3 | TRBV12-3/TRBV12-4 | . | CASSLGSSDTIYF | TGTGCCAGCAGTTTAGGGAGTTCAGACACCATATATTTT
. | TRBJ2-1 | TRBV4-3 | TRBD1 | CASSRRTGGSYNEQFF | TGCGCCAGCAGCCGCAGGACAGGGGGCTCCTACAATGAGCAGTTCTTC
many | TRBJ2-3 | TRBV7-2 | . | CASSFNNYPTDTQYF | TGTGCCAGCAGCTTTAATAACTATCCCACAGATACGCAGTATTTT
many | TRBJ2-1 | TRBV7-8 | TRBD2 | CASSLGSSGAYNEQFF | TGTGCCAGCAGCTTAGGGTCTAGCGGGGCGTACAATGAGCAGTTCTTC
few | TRBJ1-1 | TRBV7-9 | TRBD1 | CASSRATGEVTEAFF | TGTGCCAGCAGCCGAGCCACAGGGGAGGTCACTGAAGCTTTCTTT
few | TRBJ1-2 | TRBV6-2/TRBV6-3 | . | CASSYSTRRSVRESYGYTF | TGTGCCAGCAGTTACTCGACCAGGAGGAGCGTTCGGGAAAGCTATGGCTACACCTTC
many | TRBJ2-7 | TRBV7-2 | TRBD2 | CASSLEGRGGSYEQYF | TGTGCCAGCAGCCTCGAGGGGCGGGGAGGGTCCTACGAGCAGTACTTC
. | TRBJ1-2 | TRBV6-4 | . | CASRETPQRSYGYTF | TGTGCCAGCAGGGAAACCCCTCAGAGATCTTATGGCTACACCTTC
many | TRBJ2-1 | TRBV10-3 | TRBD2 | CAISAELAGGGNEQFF | TGTGCCATCAGCGCAGAACTAGCGGGAGGAGGTAATGAGCAGTTCTTC
few | TRBJ2-6 | TRBV6-2/TRBV6-3 | . | CASSYSTISGANVLTF | TGTGCCAGCAGTTACTCGACTATCTCTGGGGCCAACGTCCTGACTTTC
many | TRBJ2-5 | TRBV7-8 | TRBD2 | CASSGGLAGLGETQYF | TGTGCCAGCAGCGGGGGACTAGCGGGCTTGGGGGAGACCCAGTACTTC
many | TRBJ1-3 | TRBV7-6 | . | CASSLARWPRGNTIYF | TGTGCCAGCAGCTTAGCGAGGTGGCCTCGTGGAAACACCATATATTTT
many | TRBJ2-5 | TRBV7-6 | . | CASSGNKVETQYF | TGTGCCAGCAGCGGAAATAAGGTGGAGACCCAGTACTTC
few | TRBJ1-4 | TRBV15 | . | CATSRDRQGRQKLFF | TGTGCCACCAGCAGAGATCGGCAGGGTCGGCAAAAACTGTTTTTT
many | TRBJ2-5 | TRBV7-6 | TRBD1 | CASSLGSTGWETQYF | TGTGCCAGCAGCTTGGGGTCGACAGGGTGGGAGACCCAGTACTTC
many | TRBJ2-1 | TRBV7-2 | . | CASSYNGGPGHNEQFF | TGTGCCAGCAGCTACAACGGCGGCCCAGGGCACAATGAGCAGTTCTTC
many | TRBJ1-5 | TRBV7-8 | . | CASSPGGALSEQPQHF | TGTGCCAGCAGCCCCGGGGGGGCACTCTCAGAACAGCCCCAGCATTTT
few | TRBJ1-1 | TRBV11-2 | . | CASSAFAGITEAFF | TGTGCCAGCAGCGCGTTCGCAGGGATCACTGAAGCTTTCTTT
few | TRBJ2-7 | TRBV7-6 | . | CASSMESRSEQYF | TGTGCCAGCAGCATGGAATCTCGGTCCGAGCAGTACTTC
many | TRBJ2-3 | TRBV7-2 | . | CASSLWTDTQYF | TGTGCCAGCAGCTTGTGGACAGATACGCAGTATTTT
many | TRBJ1-5 | TRBV12-3/TRBV12-4 | . | CASSFNQPQHF | TGTGCCAGCAGTTTCAATCAGCCCCAGCATTTT
many | TRBJ1-5 | TRBV28 | TRBD1 | CASSLPLRDRPNQPQHF | TGTGCCAGCAGTTTACCTCTTCGGGACAGGCCGAATCAGCCCCAGCATTTT
few | TRBJ1-4 | TRBV4-3 | TRBD1 | CASSQTEPTPGQVYEKLFF | TGCGCCAGCAGCCAAACTGAGCCCACCCCGGGACAGGTCTACGAAAAACTGTTTTTT
many | TRBJ1-1 | TRBV6-5 | TRBD1 | CASSYSIGAGGTEAFF | TGTGCCAGCAGTTACTCGATAGGTGCAGGGGGCACTGAAGCTTTCTTT
. | TRBJ2-5 | TRBV15 | . | CATSRDRGYQETQYF | TGTGCCACCAGCAGAGATCGGGGGTACCAAGAGACCCAGTACTTC
many | TRBJ1-1 | TRBV7-8 | . | CASSLSEGTAKAFF | TGTGCCAGCAGCTTGTCTGAAGGGACGGCGAAAGCTTTCTTT
many | TRBJ1-2 | TRBV7-2 | . | CASSPRLYEGYTF | TGTGCCAGCAGCCCGCGGCTGTATGAGGGCTACACCTTC
. | TRBJ2-1 | TRBV20-1 | . | CSARDREVYNEQFF | TGCAGTGCTAGAGATAGGGAGGTCTACAATGAGCAGTTCTTC
. | TRBJ2-2 | TRBV24-1 | . | CATSDNPETGELFF | TGTGCCACCAGTGATAACCCGGAGACCGGGGAGCTGTTTTTT
. | TRBJ2-7 | TRBV28 | TRBD1 | CASRQRDRLYEQYF | TGTGCCAGCAGGCAACGGGACAGACTCTACGAGCAGTACTTC
. | TRBJ2-1 | TRBV20-1 | TRBD2 | CSAWLAGGSHEQFF | TGCAGTGCTTGGCTAGCGGGGGGGAGCCATGAGCAGTTCTTC
few | TRBJ1-2 | TRBV12-3/TRBV12-4 | TRBD1 | CAGKGQMDGYTF | TGTGCCGGGAAGGGACAGATGGATGGCTACACCTTC
many | TRBJ2-1 | TRBV7-2 | . | CASSLGLARADNEQFF | TGTGCCAGCAGCTTAGGTCTAGCGCGCGCTGACAATGAGCAGTTCTTC
. | TRBJ2-3 | TRBV24-1 | . | CATSDRPADTQYF | TGTGCCACCAGTGATCGGCCGGCAGATACGCAGTATTTT
few | TRBJ2-3 | TRBV15 | . | CATKGSTDTQYF | TGTGCCACCAAGGGAAGCACAGATACGCAGTATTTT
. | TRBJ2-7 | TRBV20-1 | TRBD2 | CSARRLAGVGEQYF | TGCAGTGCTAGAAGACTAGCGGGAGTAGGGGAGCAGTACTTC
few | TRBJ2-3 | TRBV5-6 | . | CASSWVVRDGTDTQYF | TGTGCCAGCAGCTGGGTTGTCCGGGACGGCACAGATACGCAGTATTTT
. | TRBJ2-1 | TRBV19 | TRBD1 | CASSVGQGRTSIRDEQFF | TGTGCCAGTAGTGTGGGACAGGGGAGGACTAGTATCCGCGATGAGCAGTTCTTC
few | TRBJ1-1 | TRBV6-5 | . | CASSYSLAALNTEAFF | TGTGCCAGCAGTTACTCCCTGGCGGCCTTGAACACTGAAGCTTTCTTT
. | TRBJ1-6 | TRBV12-3/TRBV12-4 | . | CASSSTKSLHNSPLHF | TGTGCCAGCAGTTCAACAAAAAGCCTTCATAATTCACCCCTCCACTTT
. | TRBJ2-1 | TRBV20-1 | TRBD2 | CSARAGLAGHEQFF | TGCAGTGCACGGGCGGGACTAGCGGGCCATGAGCAGTTCTTC
. | TRBJ1-5 | TRBV7-2 | . | CASSLGGAGTNQPQHF | TGTGCCAGCAGCTTAGGAGGGGCAGGAACCAATCAGCCCCAGCATTTT
many | TRBJ2-7 | TRBV12-3/TRBV12-4 | . | CASSLKSSYEQYF | TGTGCCAGCAGCTTGAAGAGCTCCTACGAGCAGTACTTC
many | TRBJ2-5 | TRBV11-2 | TRBD1 | CASSLALDRDGTQYF | TGTGCCAGCAGCTTAGCCCTTGACAGGGATGGGACCCAGTACTTC
. | TRBJ1-2 | TRBV5-6 | . | CASSLDRGGYTF | TGTGCCAGCAGCTTGGACCGCGGGGGCTACACCTTC
many | TRBJ2-1 | TRBV12-3/TRBV12-4 | . | CASSFGVPAFF | TGTGCCAGCAGTTTTGGGGTTCCTGCGTTCTTC
few | TRBJ2-3 | TRBV7-2 | TRBD2 | CASRVSGLELDTQYF | TGTGCCAGCAGGGTTAGCGGGTTGGAATTAGATACGCAGTATTTT
. | TRBJ2-3 | TRBV30 | . | CACTSGMSLYTDTQYF | TGTGCCTGCACCTCCGGGATGTCTCTATACACAGATACGCAGTATTTT
. | TRBJ2-7 | TRBV6-5 | TRBD1 | CASSYLSGDRGNEQYF | TGTGCCAGCAGTTACCTCTCGGGGGACAGGGGAAACGAGCAGTACTTC
many | TRBJ1-5 | TRBV7-9 | . | CASSPDGGSGNQPQHF | TGTGCCAGCAGCCCGGACGGGGGAAGTGGCAATCAGCCCCAGCATTTT
many | TRBJ2-1 | TRBV7-2 | TRBD2 | CASSLISGGAYNNEQFF | TGTGCCAGCAGCTTAATCAGCGGGGGGGCTTACAACAATGAGCAGTTCTTC
few | TRBJ2-1 | TRBV2 | . | CASSGVLQLDEQFF | TGTGCCAGCAGTGGGGTTCTTCAGCTCGATGAGCAGTTCTTC
many | TRBJ2-7 | TRBV7-8 | . | CASSIGLGGAYEQYF | TGTGCCAGCAGTATTGGCTTAGGGGGGGCCTACGAGCAGTACTTC
many | TRBJ2-2 | TRBV4-1 | TRBD1 | CASSQTGAGTGELFF | TGCGCCAGCAGCCAGACAGGGGCGGGGACCGGGGAGCTGTTTTTT
few | TRBJ1-4 | TRBV7-2 | . | CASSLTGTGRNEKLFF | TGTGCCAGCAGCTTGACCGGGACGGGGCGTAATGAAAAACTGTTTTTT